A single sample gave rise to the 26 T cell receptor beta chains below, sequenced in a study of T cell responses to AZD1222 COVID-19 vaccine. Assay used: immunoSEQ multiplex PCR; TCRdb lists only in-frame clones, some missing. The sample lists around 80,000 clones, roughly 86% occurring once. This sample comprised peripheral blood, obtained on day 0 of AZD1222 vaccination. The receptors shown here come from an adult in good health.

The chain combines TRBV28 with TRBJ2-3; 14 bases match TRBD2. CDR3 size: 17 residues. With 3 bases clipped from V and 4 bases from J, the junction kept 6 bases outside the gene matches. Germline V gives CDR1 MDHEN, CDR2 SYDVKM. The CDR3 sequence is CASSFRLAGGPADTQYF. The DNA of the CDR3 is TGTGCCAGCAGTTTTCGACTAGCGGGAGGGCCCGCAGATACGCAGTATTTT.

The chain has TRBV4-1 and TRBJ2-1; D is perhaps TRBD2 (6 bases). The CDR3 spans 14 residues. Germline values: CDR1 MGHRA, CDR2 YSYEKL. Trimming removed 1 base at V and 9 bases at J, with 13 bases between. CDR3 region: CASSQVGGSGEQFF. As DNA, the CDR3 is TGCGCCAGCAGCCAAGTTGGAGGGTCCGGTGAGCAGTTCTTC.

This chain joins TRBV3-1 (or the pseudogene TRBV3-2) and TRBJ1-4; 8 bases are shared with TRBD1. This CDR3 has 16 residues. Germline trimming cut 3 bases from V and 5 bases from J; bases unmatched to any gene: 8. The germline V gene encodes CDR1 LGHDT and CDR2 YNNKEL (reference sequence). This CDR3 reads CASSHPTAGGNEKLFF. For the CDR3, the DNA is TGTGCCAGCAGCCATCCCACTGCAGGGGGCAATGAAAAACTGTTTTTT.

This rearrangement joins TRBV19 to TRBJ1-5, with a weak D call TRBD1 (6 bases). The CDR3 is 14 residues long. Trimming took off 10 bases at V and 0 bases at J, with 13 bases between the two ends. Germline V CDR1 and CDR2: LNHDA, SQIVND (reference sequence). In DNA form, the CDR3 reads TGTGCCACGCGACAGGAACTTAGCAATCAGCCCCAGCATTTT. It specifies CATRQELSNQPQHF.

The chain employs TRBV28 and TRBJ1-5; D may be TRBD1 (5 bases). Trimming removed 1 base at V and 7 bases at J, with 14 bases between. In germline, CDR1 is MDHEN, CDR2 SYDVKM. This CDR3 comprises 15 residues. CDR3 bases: TGTGCCAGCAGTTTATCCAGAGGGGTATGGCAGCCCCAGCATTTT. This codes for CASSLSRGVWQPQHF.

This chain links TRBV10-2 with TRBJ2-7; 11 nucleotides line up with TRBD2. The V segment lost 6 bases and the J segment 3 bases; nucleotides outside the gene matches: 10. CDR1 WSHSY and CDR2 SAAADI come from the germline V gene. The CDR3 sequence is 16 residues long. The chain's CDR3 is CASRLGTSGILYEQYF. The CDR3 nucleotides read TGCGCCAGCAGGCTAGGGACTAGCGGAATACTCTACGAGCAGTACTTC.

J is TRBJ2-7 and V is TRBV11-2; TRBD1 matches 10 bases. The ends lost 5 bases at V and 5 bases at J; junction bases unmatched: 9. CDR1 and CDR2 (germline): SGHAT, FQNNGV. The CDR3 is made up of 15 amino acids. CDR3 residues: CASSLPGTGVNEQYF. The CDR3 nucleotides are TGTGCCAGCAGCCTTCCCGGGACAGGGGTTAACGAGCAGTACTTC.

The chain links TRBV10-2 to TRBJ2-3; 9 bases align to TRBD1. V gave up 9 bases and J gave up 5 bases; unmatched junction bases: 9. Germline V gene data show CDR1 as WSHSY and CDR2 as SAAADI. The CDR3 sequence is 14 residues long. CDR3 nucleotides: TGCGCCAGTCAACAGGGGGCTGGAATAGATACGCAGTATTTT. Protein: CASQQGAGIDTQYF.

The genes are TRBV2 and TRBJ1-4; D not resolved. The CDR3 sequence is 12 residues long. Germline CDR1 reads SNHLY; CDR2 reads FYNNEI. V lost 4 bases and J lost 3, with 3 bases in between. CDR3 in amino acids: CASSVANEKLFF. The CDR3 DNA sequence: TGTGCCAGCAGTGTGGCTAATGAAAAACTGTTTTTT.

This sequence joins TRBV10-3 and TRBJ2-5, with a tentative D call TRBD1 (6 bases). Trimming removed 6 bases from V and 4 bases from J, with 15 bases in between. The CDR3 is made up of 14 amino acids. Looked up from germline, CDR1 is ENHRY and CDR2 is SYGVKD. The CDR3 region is CAISGPSQGETQYF. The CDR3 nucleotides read TGTGCCATCAGCGGCCCTTCACAGGGAGAGACCCAGTACTTC.

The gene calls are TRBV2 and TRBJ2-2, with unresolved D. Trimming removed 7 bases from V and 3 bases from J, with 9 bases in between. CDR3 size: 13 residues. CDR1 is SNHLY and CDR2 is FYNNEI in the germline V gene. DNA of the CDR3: TGTGCCAGCACCCGTTATGACACCGGGGAGCTGTTTTTT. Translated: CASTRYDTGELFF.

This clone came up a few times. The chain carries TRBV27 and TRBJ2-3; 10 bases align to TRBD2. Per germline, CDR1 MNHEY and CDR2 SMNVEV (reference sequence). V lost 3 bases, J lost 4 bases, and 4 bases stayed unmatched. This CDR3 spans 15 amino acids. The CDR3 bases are TGTGCCAGCAGTTTGGCTAGCGGGAGTGCAGATACGCAGTATTTT. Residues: CASSLASGSADTQYF.

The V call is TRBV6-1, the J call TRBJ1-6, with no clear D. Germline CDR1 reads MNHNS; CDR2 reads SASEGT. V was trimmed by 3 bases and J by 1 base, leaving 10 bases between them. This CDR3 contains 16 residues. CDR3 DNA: TGTGCCAGCAGTGACCCCAACGGGTCCTATAATTCACCCCTCCACTTT. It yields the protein CASSDPNGSYNSPLHF.

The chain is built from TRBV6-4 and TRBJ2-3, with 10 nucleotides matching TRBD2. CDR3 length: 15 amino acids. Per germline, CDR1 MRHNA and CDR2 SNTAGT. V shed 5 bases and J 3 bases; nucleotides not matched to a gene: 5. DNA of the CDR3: TGTGCCAGCAGTCCGACTAGCGGGCCAACAGATACGCAGTATTTT. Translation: CASSPTSGPTDTQYF.

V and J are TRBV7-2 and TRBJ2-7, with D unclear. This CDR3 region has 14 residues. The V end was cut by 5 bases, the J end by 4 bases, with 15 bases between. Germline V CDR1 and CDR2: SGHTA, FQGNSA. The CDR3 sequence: CASSGRVLMYEQYF. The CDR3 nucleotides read TGTGCCAGCAGCGGCCGGGTCCTGATGTACGAGCAGTACTTC.

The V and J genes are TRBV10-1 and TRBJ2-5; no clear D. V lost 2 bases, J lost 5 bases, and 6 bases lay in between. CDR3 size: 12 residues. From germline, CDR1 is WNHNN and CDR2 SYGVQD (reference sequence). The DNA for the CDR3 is TGCGCCAGCAGTGAGGGGCGGGAGACCCAGTACTTC. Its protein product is CASSEGRETQYF.

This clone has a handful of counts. The CDR3 reads CASREGQLHNQPQHF. The CDR3 DNA sequence: TGTGCCAGCAGAGAGGGACAGCTCCACAATCAGCCCCAGCATTTT. V is TRBV2 and J is TRBJ1-5; 7 bases are a match to TRBD1. Trimming cost V 6 bases and J 3 bases; bases outside gene matches: 8. Germline V CDR1 and CDR2: SNHLY, FYNNEI. The CDR3 extends over 15 amino acids.

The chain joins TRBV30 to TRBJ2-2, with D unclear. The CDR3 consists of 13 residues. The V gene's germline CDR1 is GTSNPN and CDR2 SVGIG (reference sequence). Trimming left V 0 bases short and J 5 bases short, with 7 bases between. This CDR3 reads CAWSVRFTGELFF. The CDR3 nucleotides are TGTGCCTGGAGTGTCCGCTTTACCGGGGAGCTGTTTTTT.

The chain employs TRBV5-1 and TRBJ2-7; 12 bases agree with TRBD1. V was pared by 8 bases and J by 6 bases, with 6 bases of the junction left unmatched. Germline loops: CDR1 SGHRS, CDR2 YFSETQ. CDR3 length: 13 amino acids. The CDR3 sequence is CASSGQGASEQYF. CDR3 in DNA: TGCGCCAGTTCGGGACAGGGGGCCTCCGAGCAGTACTTC.

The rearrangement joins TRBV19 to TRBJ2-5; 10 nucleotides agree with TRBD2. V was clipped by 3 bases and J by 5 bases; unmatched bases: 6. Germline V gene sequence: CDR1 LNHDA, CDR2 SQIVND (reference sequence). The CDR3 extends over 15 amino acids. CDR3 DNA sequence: TGTGCCAGTAGTATTTCAAGCGGGAGGGGGGAGACCCAGTACTTC. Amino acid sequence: CASSISSGRGETQYF.

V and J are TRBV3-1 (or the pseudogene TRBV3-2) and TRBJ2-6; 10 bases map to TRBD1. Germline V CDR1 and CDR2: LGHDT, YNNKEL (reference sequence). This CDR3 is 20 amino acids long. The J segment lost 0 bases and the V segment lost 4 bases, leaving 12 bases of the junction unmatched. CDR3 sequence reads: CASSRKLLGQGNSGANVLTF. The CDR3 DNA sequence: TGTGCCAGCAGCCGCAAGTTATTGGGACAGGGGAACTCTGGGGCCAACGTCCTGACTTTC.

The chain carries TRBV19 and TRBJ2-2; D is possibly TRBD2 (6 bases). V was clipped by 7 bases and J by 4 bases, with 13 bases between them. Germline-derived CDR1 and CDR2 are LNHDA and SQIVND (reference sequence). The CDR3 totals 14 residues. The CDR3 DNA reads TGTGCCAGTACCCGGGGGTGGAGCACCGGGGAGCTGTTTTTT. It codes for CASTRGWSTGELFF.

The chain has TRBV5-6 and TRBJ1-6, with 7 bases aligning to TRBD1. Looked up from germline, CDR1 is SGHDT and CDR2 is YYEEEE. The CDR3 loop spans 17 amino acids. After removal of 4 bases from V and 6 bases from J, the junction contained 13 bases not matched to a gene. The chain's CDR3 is CASSRKTGTAFNSPLHF. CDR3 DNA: TGTGCCAGCAGCCGCAAAACCGGGACAGCCTTTAATTCACCCCTCCACTTT.

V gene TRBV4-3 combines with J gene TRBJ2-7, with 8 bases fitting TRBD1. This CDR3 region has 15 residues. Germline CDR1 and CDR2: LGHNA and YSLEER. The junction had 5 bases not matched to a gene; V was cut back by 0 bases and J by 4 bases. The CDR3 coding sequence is TGCGCCAGCAGCCAAGAAGGACAGGGAGGATACGAGCAGTACTTC. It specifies CASSQEGQGGYEQYF.

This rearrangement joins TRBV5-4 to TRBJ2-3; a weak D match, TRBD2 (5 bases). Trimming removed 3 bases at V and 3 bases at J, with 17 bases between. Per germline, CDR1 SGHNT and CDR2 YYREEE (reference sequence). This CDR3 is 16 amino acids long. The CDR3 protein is CASSSPWAGLTDTQYF. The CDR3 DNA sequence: TGTGCCAGCAGCTCCCCCTGGGCGGGTCTGACAGATACGCAGTATTTT.

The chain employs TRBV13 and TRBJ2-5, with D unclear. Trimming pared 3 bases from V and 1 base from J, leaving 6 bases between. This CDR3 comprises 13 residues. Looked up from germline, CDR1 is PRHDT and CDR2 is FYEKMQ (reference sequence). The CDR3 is CASSFVSQETQYF. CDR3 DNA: TGTGCCAGCAGCTTTGTCAGCCAAGAGACCCAGTACTTC.